Presented here are 29 T cell receptor beta chains from one specimen sequenced in a study of blood T cell repertoires in COVID-19. Profiling relied on immunoSEQ multiplex PCR, and the TCRdb table lists in-frame clones only, not all of them. The sample gives approximately 170,000 clones, approximately 82% of which show up once; about 10% is in the top ten. The sequencing input was peripheral blood. Receptors were obtained from a woman aged 80 or older with active or convalescent COVID-19.

This clone is a singleton in its sample. CDR3 sequence (DNA): TGTGCCCACCGACCGGAGGGTGGTGAAGCTTTCTTT. Encoded protein: CAHRPEGGEAFF. The chain carries TRBV7-9 and TRBJ1-1; D ambiguous. Trimming stripped 11 bases from V and 7 bases from J, with 17 bases between. This CDR3 is 12 amino acids long. Germline V gene lookup returns CDR1 SEHNR and CDR2 FQNEAQ (reference sequence).

The chain employs TRBV5-4 and TRBJ2-2; 8 nucleotides agree with TRBD2. CDR1 is SGHNT and CDR2 is YYREEE in the germline V gene (reference sequence). The CDR3 extends over 17 amino acids. V was clipped by 3 bases and J by 1 base; unmatched bases: 8. In DNA form, the CDR3 reads TGTGCCAGCAGCTCCCGGACTAGCCGGGGGAACACCGGGGAGCTGTTTTTT. Translating it yields CASSSRTSRGNTGELFF.

This clone showed up just once. V is TRBV27 and J is TRBJ2-7; tentatively, D is TRBD2 (5 bases). CDR1 and CDR2 (germline): MNHEY, SMNVEV (reference sequence). With 1 base removed from V and 3 bases from J, the gap between germline ends came to 7 bases. The CDR3 is made up of 13 amino acids. In DNA, the CDR3 is TGTGCCAGCAGTTTATACGGGGACTACGAGCAGTACTTC. Its translation: CASSLYGDYEQYF.

This chain uses TRBV10-2 with TRBJ2-5, with D tentatively TRBD2 (6 bases). Germline lookup yields CDR1 WSHSY and CDR2 SAAADI. This CDR3 region has 14 residues. V was clipped by 2 bases and J by 0 bases, with 7 bases between them. The CDR3 coding sequence is TGCGCCAGCAGTGAGCCGGGGGACCAAGAGACCCAGTACTTC. As protein: CASSEPGDQETQYF.

The gene calls are TRBV9 and TRBJ2-7; TRBD2 aligns across 10 bases. Looked up from germline, CDR1 is SGDLS and CDR2 is YYNGEE. This CDR3 is built from 15 residues. J lost 5 bases, V lost 3 bases, and 8 bases had no gene match. Here the CDR3 reads CASSALAGGGDEQYF. The CDR3 DNA follows: TGTGCCAGCAGCGCCTTAGCGGGAGGTGGGGACGAGCAGTACTTC. Filled out from reference TRBV9 and TRBJ2-7, the complete variable domain reads DSGVTQTPKHLITATGQRVTLRCSPRSGDLSVYWYQQSLDQGLQFLIQYYNGEERAKGNILERFSAQQFPDLHSELNLSSLELGDSALYFCASSALAGGGDEQYFGPGTRLTVT.

This chain connects TRBV29-1 to TRBJ2-7; 8 bases fit TRBD2. The CDR3 totals 13 residues. V gave up 4 bases and J gave up 3 bases; unmatched junction bases: 5. Per the germline V gene, CDR1 is SQVTM and CDR2 is ANQGSEA. In DNA form, the CDR3 reads TGCAGCGTTGCAGTAGCGGGGCTCTACGAGCAGTACTTC. This codes for CSVAVAGLYEQYF.

The rearrangement uses TRBV27 and TRBJ1-4; D gene uncertain. The CDR3 sequence is 17 residues long. Germline V gene data show CDR1 as MNHEY and CDR2 as SMNVEV (reference sequence). V lost 5 bases, J lost 0 bases, and 16 bases lay in between. CDR3 sequence reads: CASSPVFTRATNEKLFF. The CDR3 DNA sequence: TGTGCCAGCAGTCCCGTTTTTACCCGAGCAACTAATGAAAAACTGTTTTTT.

The genes are TRBV19 and TRBJ1-4; TRBD1 aligns across 7 bases. The CDR3 contains 17 residues. The V segment lost 3 bases and the J segment 3 bases; nucleotides outside the gene matches: 10. Per germline, CDR1 LNHDA and CDR2 SQIVND (reference sequence). Written as DNA, the CDR3 is TGTGCCAGTAGTATGTCATTCGGACAGGACCCTAATGAAAAACTGTTTTTT. Translation gives CASSMSFGQDPNEKLFF.

This clone showed up just a few times. The rearrangement links TRBV11-2 to TRBJ2-7; 11 bases are a match to TRBD1. This CDR3 is 14 amino acids long. Germline trimming cut 5 bases from V and 4 bases from J; bases unmatched to any gene: 4. Per the germline V gene, CDR1 is SGHAT and CDR2 is FQNNGV. CDR3 sequence: CASSRTGGGYEQYF. CDR3 coding DNA: TGTGCCAGCAGCCGGACAGGGGGCGGATACGAGCAGTACTTC.

This chain links TRBV6-5 with TRBJ2-3; possible D gene TRBD2, 6 bases. CDR1 and CDR2 from the germline V gene are MNHEY and SVGAGI. The V end was cut by 6 bases, the J end by 2 bases, with 12 bases between. The CDR3 has 14 amino acids. The CDR3, as DNA: TGTGCCAGCAGCTTAGCGGCACCCACAGATACGCAGTATTTT. Residues: CASSLAAPTDTQYF.

This chain uses TRBV5-5 with TRBJ2-7; TRBD2 matches at 8 bases. The V gene end was trimmed by 0 bases and the J gene end by 3 bases; junction bases not matched to a gene: 5. Germline lookup yields CDR1 SGHKS and CDR2 YYEKEE (reference sequence). The CDR3 has 15 amino acids. Here the CDR3 reads CASSLAGGDIYEQYF. The CDR3, as DNA: TGTGCCAGCAGCTTGGCCGGGGGGGATATCTACGAGCAGTACTTC.

This chain joins TRBV28 and TRBJ1-2; tentatively, D is TRBD1 (6 bases). CDR3 length: 16 residues. The germline gives CDR1 MDHEN, CDR2 SYDVKM. Trimming pared 3 bases from V and 2 bases from J, leaving 16 bases between. The CDR3 region has the DNA TGTGCCAGCAGTTTTCCCGAGGACAGCAAAAACTATGGCTACACCTTC. Translation gives CASSFPEDSKNYGYTF.

This sequence joins TRBV4-2 and TRBJ1-2; no definite D call. V lost 0 bases and J lost 3, with 5 bases in between. CDR1 is LGHNA, CDR2 YNFKEQ, per germline. The CDR3 is 13 residues long. The CDR3 loop is CASSQDGDYGYTF. The CDR3 DNA follows: TGTGCCAGCAGCCAAGACGGGGACTATGGCTACACCTTC.

The gene calls are TRBV12-3 or TRBV12-4 and TRBJ1-1, with TRBD1 as a possible D gene (6 bases). The CDR3 contains 13 residues. Trimming took off 7 bases at V and 5 bases at J, with 14 bases between the two ends. CDR3 nucleotide sequence: TGTGCCAGCACACAGGGAGGGAGGACTGAAGCTTTCTTT. Protein: CASTQGGRTEAFF.

Of note for this clone: At one boundary the junction diverges from the germline segment, which might be a read error. This sequence joins TRBV6-1 and TRBJ2-4; 7 nucleotides line up with TRBD1. The CDR3 consists of 11 residues. Per germline, CDR1 MNHNS and CDR2 SASEGT. The CDR3 protein is CASREDREQYF. The CDR3 coding sequence is TGTGCCAGCAGAGAAGACAGGGAACAATACTTC.

The chain combines TRBV6-6 with TRBJ1-5; D unclear. Trimming pared 5 bases from V and 5 bases from J, leaving 19 bases between. The CDR3 totals 16 residues. Germline V gene lookup returns CDR1 MNHNY and CDR2 SVGAGI (reference sequence). The CDR3 spells CASSPLTGVVDQPQHF. CDR3 nucleotide sequence: TGTGCCAGCAGTCCCTTAACCGGGGTCGTGGATCAGCCCCAGCATTTT.

The V call is TRBV7-8, the J call TRBJ1-1; D perhaps matches TRBD1 (5 bases). The ends were cut back, 2 bases at V and 5 bases at J, with 21 bases in the middle. CDR3 length: 17 amino acids. Germline CDR1 SGHVS, CDR2 FQNEAQ. CDR3 in DNA: TGTGCCAGCAGCTTACGGCCCTTAGGGGCGAGTGGGACTGAAGCTTTCTTT. Protein product: CASSLRPLGASGTEAFF.

The gene calls are TRBV29-1 and TRBJ1-1; a weak D match, TRBD1 (5 bases). The CDR3 is 12 amino acids. Trimming shortened V by 7 bases and J by 5 bases, and 14 bases separated the two germline ends. Germline V gene data show CDR1 as SQVTM and CDR2 as ANQGSEA. CDR3 region: CSARSRETEAFF. The CDR3 DNA is TGCAGCGCAAGAAGCAGGGAAACTGAAGCTTTCTTT.

This clone was recorded only once. The J gene is TRBJ2-1, the V gene TRBV19; 8 bases map to TRBD1. V trimming: 7 bases; J trimming: 8 bases; junction bases outside the gene matches: 10. The CDR3 loop spans 14 amino acids. Germline V lookup: CDR1 LNHDA, CDR2 SQIVND (reference sequence). In DNA form, the CDR3 reads TGTGCCAGTACTAAAGACAGGGGCCAGTATGAGCAGTTCTTC. Translation gives CASTKDRGQYEQFF.

J is TRBJ2-2 and V is TRBV10-1; a possible D gene is TRBD2 (6 bases). Germline V lookup: CDR1 WNHNN, CDR2 SYGVQD (reference sequence). The CDR3 consists of 15 residues. Trimming left V 5 bases short and J 5 bases short, with 15 bases between. The CDR3 region has the DNA TGCGCCAGCAGTCCAACTGGGGCGGGAACCGGGGAGCTGTTTTTT. As protein: CASSPTGAGTGELFF.

The chain uses TRBV7-9 and TRBJ1-5; D is uncertain. V lost 2 bases and J lost 0, with 14 bases in between. CDR1 SEHNR and CDR2 FQNEAQ come from the germline V gene (reference sequence). The length of the CDR3 is 17 residues. The CDR3 spells CASSLPRIQDSNQPQHF. DNA of the CDR3: TGTGCCAGCAGCTTACCGCGGATCCAAGATAGCAATCAGCCCCAGCATTTT. The variable domain in full, completed from reference TRBV7-9 and TRBJ1-5, reads DTGVSQNPRHKITKRGQNVTFRCDPISEHNRLYWYRQTLGQGPEFLTYFQNEAQLEKSRLLSDRFSAERPKGSFSTLEIQRTEQGDSAMYLCASSLPRIQDSNQPQHFGDGTRLSIL.

By sample share, this clone is medium-sized (0.01 to 0.1%). In DNA, the CDR3 is TGCGCCAGCAGGCGATCGGTTGAATCGGTTCAGCCCCAGCATTTT. Its protein product is CASRRSVESVQPQHF. The chain is built from TRBV4-1 and TRBJ1-5; D remains unclear. With 6 bases removed from V and 6 bases from J, the gap between germline ends came to 18 bases. CDR3 length: 15 residues. Germline V CDR1 and CDR2: MGHRA, YSYEKL.

The chain is built from TRBV27 and TRBJ1-1; tentatively, D is TRBD1 (6 bases). Per germline, CDR1 MNHEY and CDR2 SMNVEV (reference sequence). The CDR3 has 14 residues. The V gene lost 4 bases and the J gene lost 4 bases, with 13 bases spanning the gap. The CDR3: CASSSRQGGTEAFF. For the CDR3, the DNA is TGTGCCAGCAGTTCCCGACAAGGGGGCACTGAAGCTTTCTTT.

The gene calls are TRBV5-1 and TRBJ1-4; D is undetermined. Germline CDR1 SGHRS, CDR2 YFSETQ. CDR3 length equals 15 residues. V dropped 2 bases and J dropped 0 bases, with 8 bases sitting between them. CDR3 region: CASSLVGSTNEKLFF. The CDR3, as DNA: TGCGCCAGCAGCTTAGTCGGGTCAACTAATGAAAAACTGTTTTTT.

The rearrangement uses TRBV9 and TRBJ1-4; D is unresolved. This CDR3 contains 14 residues. The V end was cut by 3 bases, the J end by 4 bases, with 10 bases between. From germline, CDR1 is SGDLS and CDR2 YYNGEE. CDR3 residues: CASSATVLNEKLFF. Written as DNA, the CDR3 is TGTGCCAGCAGCGCGACTGTCCTTAATGAAAAACTGTTTTTT.

This clone was picked up a small number of times. The chain recombines TRBV5-1 with TRBJ1-1, with TRBD1 identical over 10 bases. Germline V gives CDR1 SGHRS, CDR2 YFSETQ. The CDR3 length is 16 residues. V was clipped by 3 bases and J by 0 bases; unmatched bases: 5. CDR3: CASSWGDRGMNTEAFF. The CDR3 DNA reads as TGCGCCAGCAGCTGGGGGGACAGGGGCATGAACACTGAAGCTTTCTTT.

The rearrangement joins TRBV28 to TRBJ1-1; no firm D call. The CDR3 length is 11 residues. The ends were cut back, 3 bases at V and 10 bases at J, with 9 bases in the middle. The germline CDR1 and CDR2 sequences are MDHEN and SYDVKM. CDR3 loop: CASSFGVGAFF. In DNA, the CDR3 is TGTGCCAGCAGTTTCGGGGTGGGAGCTTTCTTT.

This clone was seen once. The gene calls are TRBV18 and TRBJ1-2; D unresolved. Germline V gene data show CDR1 as KGHSH and CDR2 as LQKENI. Trimming took 6 bases from V and 10 from J, leaving 15 bases between them. CDR3 length equals 12 residues. The CDR3 sequence is CASSPSAPPYTF. CDR3 bases: TGTGCCAGCTCGCCGAGCGCGCCTCCCTACACCTTC.

The chain is built from TRBV18 and TRBJ1-2, with D perhaps matching TRBD1 (5 bases). Germline CDR1 reads KGHSH; CDR2 reads LQKENI. Trimming took 5 bases from V and 2 from J, leaving 9 bases between them. This CDR3 comprises 13 residues. The CDR3 region is CASSSQENYGYTF. In DNA form, the CDR3 reads TGTGCCAGCTCATCACAGGAGAACTATGGCTACACCTTC.